One sample yielded the 25 T cell receptor beta chains listed below, sequenced in a study of response to subunit inactivated influenza vaccine. TCRdb recomputed calls from the RT-PCR reads with MiXCR, one row per CDR3 protein. The sample consists of about 700,000 distinct CDR3 sequences, 15% to 18% of them appearing once. Sequencing used PBMCs from blood, obtained approximately 12 days after vaccination. Receptors originate from a man aged 45-65 years who received an inactivated influenza vaccine.

This chain links TRBV4-2 with TRBJ2-1; 12 bases line up with TRBD2. Looked up from germline, CDR1 is LGHNA and CDR2 is YNFKEQ. Trimming removed 1 base from V and 6 bases from J; junction bases left unmatched: 4. CDR3 size: 16 residues. For the CDR3, the DNA is TGTGCCAGCAGCCAAGGAGGGACTAGCGGGCGCAATGAGCAGTTCTTC. Amino acids: CASSQGGTSGRNEQFF.

This clonotype was found a few times. This rearrangement joins TRBV20-1 to TRBJ2-7; TRBD2 agrees at 14 bases. The CDR3 totals 15 residues. The J segment lost 3 bases and the V segment lost 3 bases, leaving 4 bases of the junction unmatched. The germline V gene encodes CDR1 DFQATT and CDR2 SNEGSKA (reference sequence). Here the CDR3 DNA reads TGCAGTGCTAGCGGGACTAGCGGGAGTAGCTACGAGCAGTACTTC. It specifies CSASGTSGSSYEQYF.

This chain links TRBV5-4 with TRBJ2-7; D uncertain. CDR1 and CDR2 (germline): SGHNT, YYREEE (reference sequence). This CDR3 spans 17 amino acids. The V gene lost 1 base and the J gene lost 4 bases, with 21 bases spanning the gap. The CDR3 loop is CASSLTVLRRVPYEQYF. In nucleotides, the CDR3 is TGTGCCAGCAGCTTGACGGTTCTGCGCCGAGTACCGTACGAGCAGTACTTC.

This clonotype was seen a few times. J is TRBJ2-5 and V is TRBV7-8; D possibly matches TRBD1 or TRBD2 (5 bases each). Trimming left V 5 bases short and J 4 bases short, with 14 bases between. Germline assignment: CDR1 SGHVS and CDR2 FQNEAQ. This CDR3 has 14 residues. CDR3 sequence (DNA): TGTGCCAGCAGCCCCGGGGCAGTACGAGAGACCCAGTACTTC. Amino acid sequence: CASSPGAVRETQYF. The whole variable domain, filled in from reference TRBV7-8 and TRBJ2-5, reads GAGVSQSPRYKVAKRGQDVALRCDPISGHVSLFWYQQALGQGPEFLTYFQNEAQLDKSGLPSDRFFAERPEGSVSTLKIQRTQQEDSAVYLCASSPGAVRETQYFGPGTRLLVL.

CDR3 sequence: CSALSGQGAREKLFF. The CDR3 DNA is TGCAGTGCTCTATCGGGACAGGGGGCACGTGAAAAACTGTTTTTT. J is TRBJ1-4 and V is TRBV20-1; 12 bases are a match to TRBD1. CDR3 length: 15 amino acids. After removal of 5 bases from V and 7 bases from J, the junction contained 8 bases not matched to a gene. CDR1 and CDR2 from the germline V gene are DFQATT and SNEGSKA (reference sequence).

The sample holds a few counts of this clonotype. This chain uses TRBV5-5 with TRBJ1-5; D remains unclear. Germline V lookup: CDR1 SGHKS, CDR2 YYEKEE (reference sequence). Trimming left V 5 bases short and J 8 bases short, with 17 bases between. The CDR3 has 14 residues. The CDR3 sequence: CASSPIGEIKPQHF. CDR3 DNA: TGTGCCAGCAGTCCCATCGGGGAGATCAAGCCCCAGCATTTT.

This clonotype was seen more than once but under ten times. The V gene is TRBV7-9, the J gene TRBJ2-7; no reliable D call. The CDR3 loop spans 15 amino acids. Per germline, CDR1 SEHNR and CDR2 FQNEAQ (reference sequence). Trimming removed 4 bases at V and 2 bases at J, with 15 bases between. The CDR3 spells CASSSVSAQAYEQYF. As DNA, the CDR3 is TGTGCCAGCAGCTCTGTCTCTGCCCAAGCCTACGAGCAGTACTTC.

V is TRBV11-2 and J is TRBJ2-1, with 11 positions matching TRBD2. The CDR3 sequence is 24 residues long. CDR1 SGHAT and CDR2 FQNNGV come from the germline V gene. Trimming cost V 0 bases and J 4 bases; bases outside gene matches: 26. CDR3 region: CASSLEPQGWRLAGGQTPYNEQFF. The DNA for the CDR3 is TGTGCCAGCAGCTTAGAACCCCAAGGGTGGAGGCTAGCGGGAGGTCAGACACCATACAATGAGCAGTTCTTC.

This clonotype was counted a few times. The V and J genes are TRBV24-1 and TRBJ2-1, with 14 bases fitting TRBD2. Germline CDR1 reads KGHDR; CDR2 reads SFDVKD. Trimming cost V 4 bases and J 12 bases; bases outside gene matches: 7. This CDR3 spans 15 amino acids. In nucleotides, the CDR3 is TGTGCCACCAGTGACCCAATCGGACTAGCGGGAGGGCAGTTCTTC. Protein: CATSDPIGLAGGQFF.

This clonotype was counted only a few times. J is TRBJ2-1 and V is TRBV12-3 or TRBV12-4; D ambiguous. The CDR3 is made up of 14 amino acids. V was trimmed by 8 bases and J by 6 bases, leaving 17 bases between them. In DNA form, the CDR3 reads TGTGCCAGCTCGGGCGTAGACCCTATCAATGAGCAGTTCTTC. Protein product: CASSGVDPINEQFF.

CDR3 protein: CASSLNDYGYTF. CDR3 bases: TGTGCCAGCAGCTTAAATGACTATGGCTACACCTTC. V is TRBV7-9 and J is TRBJ1-2; D gene unclear. This CDR3 has 12 residues. The ends were cut back, 2 bases at V and 3 bases at J, with 4 bases in the middle. Germline V gives CDR1 SEHNR, CDR2 FQNEAQ (reference sequence).

The chain combines TRBV6-1 with TRBJ1-2; D unclear. Trimming took off 0 bases at V and 0 bases at J, with 8 bases between the two ends. CDR1 is MNHNS and CDR2 is SASEGT in the germline V gene. CDR3 length: 15 residues. CDR3 loop: CASSEAPGANYGYTF. The CDR3 region has the DNA TGTGCCAGCAGTGAAGCCCCAGGTGCTAACTATGGCTACACCTTC.

This clonotype has at least ten counts. This sequence joins TRBV20-1 and TRBJ2-6; 8 nucleotides align to TRBD2. This CDR3 has 16 residues. V was clipped by 0 bases and J by 2 bases; unmatched bases: 3. The V gene's germline CDR1 is DFQATT and CDR2 SNEGSKA (reference sequence). The CDR3 sequence: CSARDWRGAGANVLTF. CDR3 nucleotide sequence: TGCAGTGCTAGAGATTGGCGGGGGGCTGGGGCCAACGTCCTGACTTTC.

This rearrangement joins TRBV5-1 to TRBJ1-1, with unresolved D. This CDR3 comprises 11 residues. V shed 3 bases and J shed 10 bases, with 10 bases lying between them. CDR1 and CDR2 (germline): SGHRS, YFSETQ. The CDR3 sequence is CASSSSGLAFF. CDR3 DNA: TGCGCCAGCAGCTCCTCTGGGTTAGCTTTCTTT.

This chain connects TRBV7-9 to TRBJ2-1; TRBD1 agrees at 8 bases. CDR3 size: 17 residues. The V gene end was trimmed by 4 bases and the J gene end by 3 bases; junction bases not matched to a gene: 11. CDR1 and CDR2 from the germline V gene are SEHNR and FQNEAQ (reference sequence). The CDR3 DNA follows: TGTGCCAGCAGCTCCACTTCGGGACAGGCTTACTACAATGAGCAGTTCTTC. Translated, it gives CASSSTSGQAYYNEQFF.

This clonotype was seen a few times. V and J are TRBV20-1 and TRBJ1-1; D is unresolved. Germline V gene data show CDR1 as DFQATT and CDR2 as SNEGSKA (reference sequence). Deletions cut 4 bases from V and 7 bases from J, with 10 bases between. The CDR3 totals 11 residues. CDR3 in amino acids: CSAMRANEAFF. In DNA form, the CDR3 reads TGCAGTGCTATGAGGGCTAATGAAGCTTTCTTT.

The chain carries TRBV6-1 and TRBJ2-2, with D unclear. Germline CDR1 and CDR2: MNHNS and SASEGT. With 4 bases removed from V and 4 bases from J, the gap between germline ends came to 7 bases. The CDR3 length is 13 residues. CDR3 sequence reads: CASSVTGTGELFF. The CDR3, as DNA: TGTGCCAGCAGTGTGACGGGCACCGGGGAGCTGTTTTTT.

The V gene is TRBV6-1, the J gene TRBJ2-5, with 8 positions matching TRBD1. The CDR3 spans 16 residues. J lost 2 bases, V lost 6 bases, and 11 bases had no gene match. Germline CDR1 reads MNHNS; CDR2 reads SASEGT. Here the CDR3 DNA reads TGTGCCAGCAGATCCAGGGACAGGTCCCCTCAAGAGACCCAGTACTTC. This codes for CASRSRDRSPQETQYF.

The sample holds a few counts of this clonotype. V and J are TRBV5-1 and TRBJ2-1, with 7 bases matching TRBD2. Germline loops: CDR1 SGHRS, CDR2 YFSETQ. V shed 4 bases, J shed 9 bases, and the junction held 10 bases outside the gene matches. The CDR3 spans 14 residues. For the CDR3, the DNA is TGCGCCAGCAGCGGGGGACTACCCGAGAGTGAGCAGTTCTTC. This gives the protein CASSGGLPESEQFF.

A few counts support this clonotype. This sequence joins TRBV4-3 and TRBJ2-2; D is ambiguous. Germline assignment: CDR1 LGHNA and CDR2 YSLEER. V was cut by 1 base and J by 2 bases, with 11 bases left in between. This CDR3 has 16 amino acids. CDR3 loop: CASSQVAPPNTGELFF. CDR3 in DNA: TGCGCCAGCAGCCAAGTGGCGCCACCCAACACCGGGGAGCTGTTTTTT.

This sequence joins TRBV6-1 and TRBJ2-7; D perhaps matches TRBD1 (5 bases). The length of the CDR3 is 14 residues. From germline, CDR1 is MNHNS and CDR2 SASEGT. V shed 5 bases and J shed 6 bases, with 17 bases lying between them. The CDR3 here is CASSRGQAFGEQYF. DNA for the CDR3: TGTGCCAGCAGTCGAGGACAAGCGTTTGGCGAGCAGTACTTC.

This clonotype was counted a few times. V and J are TRBV20-1 and TRBJ2-5; either TRBD1 or TRBD2 may supply D (6 bases each). Germline V lookup: CDR1 DFQATT, CDR2 SNEGSKA (reference sequence). With 6 bases removed from V and 0 bases from J, the gap between germline ends came to 14 bases. This CDR3 comprises 14 residues. This CDR3 is CSAPRGLDQETQYF. The CDR3 nucleotides are TGCAGTGCCCCCAGGGGACTGGACCAAGAGACCCAGTACTTC.

A few counts support this clonotype. The CDR3 sequence is CSASPIKGANVLTF. The CDR3 bases are TGCAGTGCTAGCCCAATTAAGGGGGCCAACGTCCTGACTTTC. This chain uses TRBV20-1 with TRBJ2-6; D is unclear. Germline V gene sequence: CDR1 DFQATT, CDR2 SNEGSKA (reference sequence). This CDR3 spans 14 amino acids. Trimming took 3 bases from V and 4 from J, leaving 10 bases between them.

V is TRBV1 and J is TRBJ1-1; the table calls TRBD1, which could not be checked here. TRBV1 is labeled a pseudogene. The CDR3 has 15 amino acids. The CDR3 sequence is CTSSEDPGGSTEAFF. The CDR3 DNA reads as TGCACCAGCAGCGAAGACCCAGGGGGTAGCACTGAAGCTTTCTTT.

This clonotype was counted many times. V and J are TRBV15 and TRBJ2-2; the D gene is possibly TRBD1 (5 bases). This CDR3 has 15 amino acids. The V gene's germline CDR1 is LNHNV and CDR2 YYDKDF (reference sequence). With 3 bases removed from V and 1 base from J, the gap between germline ends came to 9 bases. In nucleotides, the CDR3 is TGTGCCACCAGCAGCGCCGACAGGAACACCGGGGAGCTGTTTTTT. Translated: CATSSADRNTGELFF.